The clone carrying this TCR beta chain was detected ten times or more. Noted time point: longitudinal time-point 2. Every sequencing run produced over 180 million TCR-beta sequences that came from 15-18 subjects. TCRdb re-called the 5' RACE reads with MiXCR, one entry per CDR3 protein. The table lists some 45,000 distinct CDR3 sequences, approximately 14% of them singletons. These data come from a study of neurological immune-mediated disorders. The specimen sequenced was PBMCs. This TCR derives from a male donor with HTLV-1-associated myelopathy (HAM/TSP).

The CDR3 here is CASSLTPPGANVLTF. The CDR3 DNA reads TGTGCCAGCAGTTTAACCCCCCCTGGGGCCAACGTCCTGACTTTC. This chain uses TRBV12-3 or TRBV12-4 with TRBJ2-6; D is ambiguous. There are 15 residues in the CDR3. Trimming left V 2 bases short and J 2 bases short, with 7 bases between.